The present T cell receptor (beta chain) was sequenced within a study of blood T cell repertoires in COVID-19. As for the study in general: The study drew acute and convalescent COVID-19 samples from the United States, Italy and Spain. PBMCs, B-cell-depleted T cells, or T cells were the source of the cDNA or gDNA that made up the material.

Original methodology: Cell counts per sample came from amplifying reference gene primers. The data were produced by immunoSEQ multiplex PCR, yet TCRdb's version contains in-frame clones alone and is incomplete. Clone size and V and J calls were adopted from that table, with D and trimming inferred from the DNA. The table has roughly 38,000 clones, around 87% seen once. Sequencing input: peripheral blood. This receptor was identified in a man aged 55 to 70 with active or convalescent COVID-19.

CDR3 nucleotides: TGTGCCAGCAGTAGGGACTCAGGAGAGACCCAGTACTTC. Translating gives CASSRDSGETQYF. This chain uses TRBV12-3 or TRBV12-4 with TRBJ2-5; D possibly corresponds to TRBD2 (6 bases). CDR3 length: 13 residues. Trimming shortened V by 5 bases and J by 4 bases, and 11 bases separated the two germline ends.